Presented here are 29 T cell receptor beta chains from one specimen sequenced in a study of T cell clonality in common variable immunodeficiency. These receptors' targets are unknown. Assay used: immunoSEQ multiplex PCR; TCRdb lists only in-frame clones, some missing. Listed for the sample are around 19,000 clones, none seen a single time. General study points: Common variable immunodeficiency TCR beta sequences reportedly had fewer deletions and N-nucleotide insertions.

The sequencing sample was made of peripheral blood mononuclear cells. All receptors come from a human donor with common variable immunodeficiency.

This clone was seen at least ten times. The read falls 3 residues short of the CDR3 end, and the missing part is taken from the germline J gene. The chain uses TRBV30 and TRBJ1-2, with 7 bases lining up with TRBD1. The V segment lost 7 bases and the J segment 1 base; nucleotides outside the gene matches: 12. Germline assignment: CDR1 GTSNPN and CDR2 SVGIG (reference sequence). The CDR3 runs to 15 residues. CDR3 bases read: TGTGCCTCAAACAGGGGCCCCATCATTAACTATGGC. Encoded protein: CASNRGPIINYG. The CDR3 in full is CASNRGPIINYGYTF.

This clone was seen ten or more times. Read coverage stops 3 residues before the CDR3 terminus; the germline J gene supplies the remainder. V usage is TRBV7-3 and J usage is TRBJ1-1; D is uncertain. Germline V gene lookup returns CDR1 SGHTA and CDR2 FQGTGA. The CDR3 extends over 15 amino acids. Trimming took 2 bases from V and 3 from J, leaving 13 bases between them. The chain's CDR3 is CASSLEGQRDTEAFF. The part of the CDR3 DNA that was read is TGTGCCAGCAGCTTAGAAGGCCAGCGGGACACTGAA. The full variable domain, rest sourced from reference TRBV7-3 and TRBJ1-1, is GAGVSQTPSNKVTEKGKYVELRCDPISGHTALYWYRQSLGQGPEFLIYFQGTGAADDSGLPNDRFFAVRPEGSVSTLKIQRTERGDSAVYLCASSLEGQRDTEAFFGQGTRLTVV.

On this clone itself: The sequenced fragment ends 3 residues before the CDR3 boundary, so the rest is inferred from the germline J gene. The genes are TRBV19 and TRBJ2-2, with TRBD2 as a possible D gene (7 bases). The CDR3 loop spans 13 amino acids. The germline gives CDR1 LNHDA, CDR2 SQIVND (reference sequence). Trimming cost V 6 bases and J 10 bases, with 15 bases left between them. CDR3 sequence reads: CASRSLGGQELFF. Incomplete CDR3 DNA: TGTGCCAGTAGGTCCCTCGGGGGGCAGGAG.

With respect to this clone: The read falls 3 residues short of the CDR3 end, and the missing part is taken from the germline J gene. This chain links TRBV11-2 with TRBJ2-2; TRBD2 might be the D (5 bases). V was pared by 5 bases and J by 5 bases, with 12 bases between. This CDR3 is 14 amino acids long. Germline V gives CDR1 SGHAT, CDR2 FQNNGV. CDR3 protein: CASSTRRGTGELFF. The sequenced part of the CDR3 DNA is TGTGCCAGCAGCACACGCCGCGGGACCGGGGAG.

This clone was observed at least ten times. The read ends 3 residues before the CDR3 terminus; that terminus is restored from the germline J gene. V usage is TRBV5-4 and J usage is TRBJ1-6, with 8 bases aligning to TRBD1. Germline-derived CDR1 and CDR2 are SGHNT and YYREEE (reference sequence). The CDR3 runs 16 residues. With V trimmed by 0 bases and J by 10 bases, 9 bases remained unmatched. The covered CDR3 bases are TGTGCCAGCAGCTTGGACCGGACAGGGAAAAGATCACCC. It yields the protein CASSLDRTGKRSP. In full, the CDR3 is CASSLDRTGKRSPLHF.

The table lists this clone with a few counts. Read sequence stops 3 residues before the CDR3 end, and the germline J gene provides the missing end. The rearrangement joins TRBV2 to TRBJ2-1; 7 bases line up with TRBD2. From germline, CDR1 is SNHLY and CDR2 FYNNEI. Trimming at V came to 1 base and at J to 1 base, leaving 7 bases not matched to a gene. The CDR3 covers 17 residues. The CDR3 spells CASSEGQRDPSYNEQFF. Incomplete CDR3 DNA: TGTGCCAGCAGTGAAGGACAGCGGGACCCGTCCTACAATGAG.

This clone has ten or more counts. The read comes to an end 3 residues before the CDR3 does, leaving the germline J gene to fill in the end. The chain has TRBV29-1 and TRBJ2-3, with 9 bases lining up with TRBD1. Germline trimming cut 5 bases from V and 5 bases from J; bases unmatched to any gene: 5. The CDR3 contains 13 residues. The V gene's germline CDR1 is SQVTM and CDR2 ANQGSEA. CDR3 DNA (partial): TGCAGCGTTAATAGACAGGGGGGAGATACG. Protein: CSVNRQGGDT. The full-length CDR3 reads as CSVNRQGGDTQYF.

In its sample, this clone was seen many times. The read terminates 3 residues ahead of where the CDR3 ends, so the germline J gene completes it. V gene TRBV18 combines with J gene TRBJ2-1; D is unclear. Germline loops: CDR1 KGHSH, CDR2 LQKENI. Trimming removed 3 bases at V and 7 bases at J, with 4 bases between. There are 11 residues in the CDR3. The CDR3 loop is CASSPHNEQFF. Incomplete CDR3 DNA: TGTGCCAGCTCACCCCATAATGAG.

The table lists this clone with many counts. The read falls 3 residues short of the CDR3 end, and the missing part is taken from the germline J gene. J is TRBJ1-1 and V is TRBV30; 9 positions match TRBD1. Germline CDR1 is GTSNPN and CDR2 is SVGIG (reference sequence). The CDR3 has 15 amino acids. Germline trimming cut 2 bases from V and 4 bases from J; bases unmatched to any gene: 8. The covered CDR3 bases are TGTGCCTGGAGTTTTCCCGGACAGGGGATCACTGAA. Translation: CAWSFPGQGITE. From start to end, the CDR3 is CAWSFPGQGITEAFF.

Remarks on this clone: The sequence runs out 3 residues before the end of the CDR3; the remainder is reconstructed from the germline J gene. The chain uses TRBV5-1 and TRBJ2-7, with 7 bases aligning to TRBD2. Germline CDR1 and CDR2: SGHRS and YFSETQ. The junction had 8 bases not matched to a gene; V was cut back by 4 bases and J by 4 bases. The CDR3 has 14 residues. CDR3 region: CASSRDGGGYEQYF. CDR3 DNA, as far as it was read: TGCGCCAGCAGCAGGGACGGGGGAGGGTACGAG. Full variable domain (missing parts from reference TRBV5-1 and TRBJ2-7): KAGVTQTPRYLIKTRGQQVTLSCSPISGHRSVSWYQQTPGQGLQFLFEYFSETQRNKGNFPGRFSGRQFSNSRSEMNVSTLELGDSALYLCASSRDGGGYEQYFGPGTRLTVT.

In this sample, this clone turned up a few times. CDR3 DNA, as far as it was read: TGTGCCTGGGGGAAGCGGGGCAGCACAGATACG. It encodes CAWGKRGSTDT. The CDR3 as a whole reads CAWGKRGSTDTQYF. V and J are TRBV30 and TRBJ2-3, with TRBD2 matching 7 bases. The CDR3 end falls 3 residues outside the read, so it is completed with the germline J gene. Per germline, CDR1 GTSNPN and CDR2 SVGIG (reference sequence). The length of the CDR3 is 14 residues. Trimming removed 5 bases from V and 0 bases from J; junction bases left unmatched: 5.

As to this clone: The read halts 3 residues ahead of the CDR3 end, with the missing end drawn from the germline J gene. The chain uses TRBV19 and TRBJ2-2, with 7 bases lining up with TRBD2. The junction had 2 bases not matched to a gene; V was cut back by 1 base and J by 6 bases. The CDR3 has 14 amino acids. Germline V gene sequence: CDR1 LNHDA, CDR2 SQIVND (reference sequence). CDR3: CASSIGTSAGELFF. The part of the CDR3 DNA that was read is TGTGCCAGTAGTATAGGGACTAGTGCCGGGGAG.

This clone has at least ten counts. Read data end 3 residues before the CDR3 end; the end is taken from the germline J gene. V gene TRBV14 combines with J gene TRBJ1-1; the D is unclear. The CDR3 loop spans 14 amino acids. Trimming removed 4 bases at V and 0 bases at J, with 9 bases between. CDR1 is SGHDN, CDR2 FVKESK, per germline. The CDR3 spells CASSPGWLNTEAFF. The CDR3 DNA, read in part, is TGTGCCAGCAGCCCCGGTTGGTTGAACACTGAA. Based on the CDR3 plus reference TRBV14 and TRBJ1-1, the full variable domain is EAGVTQFPSHSVIEKGQTVTLRCDPISGHDNLYWYRRVMGKEIKFLLHFVKESKQDESGMPNNRFLAERTGGTYSTLKVQPAELEDSGVYFCASSPGWLNTEAFFGQGTRLTVV.

Here the CDR3 reads CASSYSRRYSNQPQHF. The covered CDR3 bases are TGTGCCAGCAGTTACTCGCGGAGATATAGCAATCAGCCC. The rearrangement links TRBV6-2 or TRBV6-3 to TRBJ1-5; no firm D call. The read stops 3 residues short of the end of the CDR3; the missing end is completed from the germline J gene. Trimming removed 0 bases at V and 0 bases at J, with 9 bases between. CDR1 and CDR2 from the germline V gene are MNHEY and SVGEGT. The CDR3 is 16 amino acids.

Regarding this clone: The read falls 3 residues short of the CDR3 end, and the missing part is taken from the germline J gene. V usage is TRBV19 and J usage is TRBJ1-1, with a weak D call TRBD1 (6 bases). The CDR3 has 14 amino acids. Germline V gene data show CDR1 as LNHDA and CDR2 as SQIVND (reference sequence). Trimming took off 0 bases at V and 6 bases at J, with 11 bases between the two ends. The CDR3 loop is CASSIDGEGAEAFF. The sequenced part of the CDR3 DNA is TGTGCCAGTAGTATAGATGGAGAGGGGGCTGAA.

This clone was seen a handful of times. The read ends 3 residues shy of where the CDR3 ends; the end is completed using the germline J gene. The V gene is TRBV18, the J gene TRBJ2-7; perhaps TRBD1 as D (5 bases). Germline loops: CDR1 KGHSH, CDR2 LQKENI. With 2 bases removed from V and 4 bases from J, the gap between germline ends came to 15 bases. The CDR3 has 15 amino acids. The CDR3 bases that were read are TGTGCCAGCTCACCATCCTCATCGCAGGGTTACGAG. Translating it yields CASSPSSSQGYE. The whole CDR3 is CASSPSSSQGYEQYF. Full variable domain (missing parts from reference TRBV18 and TRBJ2-7): NAGVMQNPRHLVRRRGQEARLRCSPMKGHSHVYWYRQLPEEGLKFMVYLQKENIIDESGMPKERFSAEFPKEGPSILRIQQVVRGDSAAYFCASSPSSSQGYEQYFGPGTRLTVT.

This clone was seen many times. The read terminates 3 residues before the CDR3 end, so the remaining end is supplied by the germline J gene. The chain is built from TRBV27 and TRBJ2-1; no clear D gene. CDR3 length equals 14 residues. V lost 2 bases, J lost 4 bases, and 9 bases lay in between. From germline, CDR1 is MNHEY and CDR2 SMNVEV (reference sequence). The covered CDR3 bases are TGTGCCAGCAGTTTAATGGGCGCTTACAATGAG. It specifies CASSLMGAYNE. The CDR3 as a whole reads CASSLMGAYNEQFF.

This clone was observed at least ten times. CDR3 bases read: TGTGCCAGCAGCTTGACTAGCGGGAGCCACAATGAG. It yields the protein CASSLTSGSHNE. From start to end, the CDR3 is CASSLTSGSHNEQFF. The V and J genes are TRBV7-2 and TRBJ2-1, with 12 bases identical to TRBD2. Read coverage stops 3 residues before the CDR3 terminus; the germline J gene supplies the remainder. With 3 bases clipped from V and 5 bases from J, the junction kept 2 bases outside the gene matches. Germline V lookup: CDR1 SGHTA, CDR2 FQGNSA. CDR3 size: 15 residues.

Notes on this clone: The CDR3 end is not reached by the read, which stops 3 residues before it; the germline J gene fills it in. The chain employs TRBV7-8 and TRBJ2-7; D is perhaps TRBD2 (6 bases). CDR1 is SGHVS, CDR2 FQNEAQ, per germline. V lost 5 bases to trimming and J lost 2 bases, with 16 bases between them. CDR3 length equals 15 residues. The CDR3 here is CASSPMGGRTYEQYF. CDR3 DNA, as far as it was read: TGTGCCAGCAGCCCTATGGGGGGAAGGACCTACGAG.

In its sample, this clone was seen many times. The sequenced fragment ends 3 residues before the CDR3 boundary, so the rest is inferred from the germline J gene. The genes are TRBV15 and TRBJ2-7; D is possibly TRBD1 (5 bases). V lost 3 bases, J lost 0 bases, and 12 bases lay in between. Germline CDR1 and CDR2: LNHNV and YYDKDF (reference sequence). This CDR3 has 15 residues. Partial CDR3 DNA: TGTGCCACCAGCAGCGAACGACAGAGCTCCTACGAG. This codes for CATSSERQSSYE. The entire CDR3 sequence reads CATSSERQSSYEQYF.

This clone was recorded a few times. The read ends 3 residues shy of where the CDR3 ends; the end is completed using the germline J gene. The chain uses TRBV18 and TRBJ2-7; the match to TRBD1 covers 11 bases. Germline assignment: CDR1 KGHSH and CDR2 LQKENI. V shed 2 bases, J shed 1 base, and the junction held 4 bases outside the gene matches. The CDR3 has 16 residues. The CDR3 loop reads CASSPGGTGGSYEQYF. The sequenced CDR3 bases are TGTGCCAGCTCACCAGGGGGGACAGGGGGTTCCTACGAG.

Comments on this clone: The read halts 3 residues ahead of the CDR3 end, with the missing end drawn from the germline J gene. The genes are TRBV7-6 and TRBJ2-7; D is unclear. CDR1 is SGHVS and CDR2 is FNYEAQ in the germline V gene. Trimming cost V 1 base and J 0 bases, with 4 bases left between them. The CDR3 is 13 residues long. The part of the CDR3 DNA that was read is TGTGCCAGCAGCTTAGGGCACTCCTACGAG. Translated: CASSLGHSYE. The whole CDR3 sequence reads CASSLGHSYEQYF.

Only a few counts were recorded for this clone. Read sequence stops 3 residues before the CDR3 end, and the germline J gene provides the missing end. The V and J genes are TRBV7-2 and TRBJ1-6; the D is unclear. This CDR3 contains 12 residues. V shed 8 bases and J shed 7 bases, with 9 bases lying between them. CDR1 SGHTA and CDR2 FQGNSA come from the germline V gene. CDR3 DNA (partial): TGTGCCAGCGGCCCTAGAAATTCACCC. Translated, it gives CASGPRNSP. The full CDR3 protein is CASGPRNSPLHF.

This clone was observed at least ten times. From the germline J gene comes the end of the CDR3, since the read stops 3 residues before it. The chain is built from TRBV2 and TRBJ2-5; TRBD2 matches at 7 bases. After removal of 4 bases from V and 4 bases from J, the junction contained 6 bases not matched to a gene. Germline loops: CDR1 SNHLY, CDR2 FYNNEI. The CDR3 contains 14 residues. The sequenced part of the CDR3 DNA is TGTGCCAGCAGTGCACTAGCGAAGGGAGAGACC. This sequence encodes CASSALAKGET. The complete CDR3 sequence is CASSALAKGETQYF.

The sample holds many counts of this clone. Sequencing ends 3 residues short of the CDR3 end; the germline J gene provides the rest. This chain links TRBV7-3 with TRBJ1-6; D unclear. The CDR3 covers 14 residues. V lost 1 base to trimming and J lost 7 bases, with 8 bases between them. The germline gives CDR1 SGHTA, CDR2 FQGTGA. The sequenced part of the CDR3 DNA is TGTGCCAGCAGCTTAAGTGGGCACAATTCACCC. This encodes CASSLSGHNSP. The full CDR3 reads CASSLSGHNSPLHF.

Regarding this clone: The read terminates 3 residues before the CDR3 end, so the remaining end is supplied by the germline J gene. J is TRBJ2-7 and V is TRBV30, with 8 positions matching TRBD1. The CDR3 contains 13 residues. CDR1 is GTSNPN, CDR2 SVGIG, per germline (reference sequence). V trimming: 5 bases; J trimming: 4 bases; junction bases outside the gene matches: 7. CDR3: CAWLDRDIYEQYF. The sequenced part of the CDR3 DNA is TGTGCCTGGTTGGACAGGGATATTTACGAG.

In this sample, this clone turned up a few times. The read is 3 residues too short to cover the CDR3 end, so that end is filled in from the germline J gene. This chain joins TRBV19 and TRBJ1-1, with D unresolved. CDR3 size: 12 residues. From germline, CDR1 is LNHDA and CDR2 SQIVND (reference sequence). Between the trimmed V and J ends, which lost 8 bases and 1 base, there was a span of 8 bases. The sequenced CDR3 bases are TGTGCCAGTTTTACAGCGAACACTGAA. It translates to CASFTANTE. The whole CDR3 sequence reads CASFTANTEAFF.

Details on this clone: The observed sequence ends 3 residues before the CDR3 terminus, with the missing tail filled in from the germline J gene. V and J are TRBV18 and TRBJ1-1; 7 nucleotides line up with TRBD1. Per germline, CDR1 KGHSH and CDR2 LQKENI. The CDR3 contains 14 residues. V lost 8 bases to trimming and J lost 5 bases; unmatched junction nucleotides: 11. The CDR3 bases that were read are TGTGCCAGCACGGCCCAGGGGGACGGGACTGAA. Amino acids: CASTAQGDGTE. The entire CDR3 protein is CASTAQGDGTEAFF.

Worth noting for this clone: The CDR3 end is not reached by the read, which stops 3 residues before it; the germline J gene fills it in. This chain joins TRBV5-5 and TRBJ1-6, with a tentative D call TRBD1 (5 bases). The germline CDR1 and CDR2 sequences are SGHKS and YYEKEE (reference sequence). The CDR3 is 15 amino acids. Between the trimmed V and J ends, which lost 7 bases and 6 bases, there was a span of 17 bases. The CDR3 is CASSSVPGGNSPLHF. The CDR3 bases that were read are TGTGCCAGCTCGTCAGTCCCGGGGGGTAATTCACCC. Full variable domain (rest looked up from reference TRBV5-5 and TRBJ1-6): DAGVTQSPTHLIKTRGQQVTLRCSPISGHKSVSWYQQVLGQGPQFIFQYYEKEERGRGNFPDRFSARQFPNYSSELNVNALLLGDSALYLCASSSVPGGNSPLHFGNGTRLTVT.